This section outlines one TCR beta chain sequence together with its context. Clones were read by immunoSEQ multiplex PCR, and TCRdb kept only the in-frame ones, dropping some. This sample yields hundreds of thousands of clones, of which around 87% are seen a single time; roughly 0.0087% belongs to the top ten. These data belong to a study of shared T cell receptors in the human thymus. Losses at the gene ends were 6 bases for V and 2 bases for J; bases not matched to a gene: 2. Per the germline V gene, CDR1 is MNHEY and CDR2 is SVGAGI. The CDR3 has 14 residues. The sample also formed part of further work on human thymus T cells. That report notes: Corrective surgery for congenital heart defects was being performed on the healthy Finnish infants who were the donors. Corrective cardiac operations yielded the resected thymus tissue. Repertoires sampled from thymus and blood appeared biased in V and J gene usage. Reports from related research described highly overlapping thymic repertoires among unrelated individuals.

The TCR comes from a boy younger than two with a congenital heart defect. The chain recombines TRBV6-5 with TRBJ2-1; 9 positions agree with TRBD2. Sequences were obtained from thymocytes. Here the CDR3 reads CASSGTSPYNEQFF. CDR3 bases: TGTGCCAGCAGCGGGACTAGCCCCTACAATGAGCAGTTCTTC.